Listed below are T cell receptor beta chains from one sample, sequenced in a study of response to subunit inactivated influenza vaccine. MiXCR, applied by TCRdb to the RT-PCR reads, yields one record per CDR3 protein. The data hold approximately 500,000 distinct CDR3 sequences, with under 30% observed a single time. This same sample was also taken into another study, of T cells expressing NK-cell markers.

The specimen was CD4+ T cells sorted from PBMCs, collected 12 days after vaccination. These receptors were obtained from a man aged 45-60 years who received an inactivated influenza vaccine. Both conserved end residues are part of each CDR3.

V	length	CDR3
TRBV5-1	14	CAGRAGTGTGELFF
TRBV4-2	13	CASSQGVGSTQYF
TRBV9	16	CASSVEGQGAKNIQYF
TRBV7-2	14	CASSPGPGSSGYTF
TRBV5-1	17	CASSLALRGQGGTEAFF
TRBV4-2	15	CASSQGDKNTDTQYF
TRBV6-2/TRBV6-3	14	CASMRQGALGEQYF
TRBV24-1	16	CATSDARDRAQETQYF
TRBV15	16	CATSRARQGSYNEQFF
TRBV20-1	16	CTSNKDRRSYNSPLHF
TRBV12-3/TRBV12-4	14	CASSQSTGRNEQYF
TRBV18	17	CASSPIQGIYSNQPQHF
TRBV28	14	CASSSAGVVDTQYF
TRBV11-2	18	CASSLSQGASFTNEKLFF
TRBV5-1	14	CASSLSQVNEKLFF
TRBV6-2/TRBV6-3	18	CASSYNREGATLNQPQHF
TRBV29-1	13	CSVAPLTGYGYTF
TRBV29-1	13	CSIDRGPNTEAFF
TRBV7-9	16	CASSPVASGSTGELFF
TRBV25-1	15	CASRPAMGMNTEAFF
TRBV30	19	CAWSGGGGSPRSSYNEQFF
TRBV10-1	15	CASSDQTSGQETQYF
TRBV4-1	17	CASSQFEFGQGAYEQYF
TRBV3-1	16	CASSQVAGGTYNEQFF
TRBV20-1	16	CSAYHPAGGGTDTQYF
TRBV29-1	13	CSVGLGGNSPLHF
TRBV4-1	14	CASSIGTGESPLHF
TRBV7-2	13	CASSHPRGWGYTF
TRBV5-1	15	CASSLAVSGNTEAFF
TRBV10-1	14	CASRAGNGGTEAFF
TRBV7-8	12	CASSPTVNEQFF
TRBV5-1	16	CASSGGRAWGTDTQYF
TRBV20-1	13	CSARSDGTYEQYF
TRBV24-1	16	CATSERIAGHYNEQFF
TRBV15	15	CATSRDIGSNQPQHF
TRBV5-1	17	CASSPGQGAVSGNTIYF
TRBV20-1	12	CSGQSYNQPQHF
TRBV5-1	18	CASSSASGGSSGANVLTF
TRBV20-1	14	CSVQGQGNTYEQYF
TRBV28	14	CATSTPRSQETQYF
TRBV6-1	15	CASRAGTSWYNEQFF
TRBV7-2	16	CASSFLAGGGSAEAFF
TRBV20-1	14	CSARGALAGVEQFF
TRBV4-2	17	CASSQDYRAGYNQPQHF
TRBV28	17	CASSFSRGLRGNQPQHF
TRBV28	15	CASSFGDRVAETQYF
TRBV9	13	CASSSSSGGTQYF
TRBV29-1	12	CSVRVGTTEAFF
TRBV6-1	13	CASSEAGANVLTF
TRBV3-1	17	CASSYRTSGVNTGELFF
TRBV12-3/TRBV12-4	15	CASSRPGQGEYEQYF
TRBV3-1	13	CASSQDLKNTIYF